One and the same sample provided the 3 T cell receptor beta chains below, sequenced in a study of vaccination effects on CD4 cells after COVID-19. The repertoire was sequenced with immunoSEQ multiplex PCR; TCRdb's copy has only in-frame clones and lacks some. The sample lists about 69,000 clones; roughly 81% were seen once. Expansion with viral peptide pools was applied to antigen-specific CD4+ T cells by the ViraFEST assay prior to sequencing. Following culture for roughly 10 days, CD4+ T cells were isolated. Participants got two doses of BNT162b2 or mRNA-1273 vaccine. These TCRs are of unknown antigen specificity. Material: CD4+ T cells from PBMCs cultured with HCoV-229E spike peptides, obtained after COVID-19 vaccination. The receptors stem from a human donor who received a COVID-19 vaccine.

This chain links TRBV5-4 with TRBJ2-7; either TRBD1 or TRBD2 may supply D (5 bases each). The CDR3 runs 14 residues. CDR1 SGHNT and CDR2 YYREEE come from the germline V gene (reference sequence). The V gene lost 3 bases and the J gene lost 0 bases, with 10 bases spanning the gap. The CDR3 here is CASSSGPHSYEQYV. CDR3 sequence (DNA): TGTGCCAGCAGCTCGGGACCTCACTCCTACGAGCAGTACGTC.

The rearrangement uses TRBV14 and TRBJ1-2; D gene ambiguous. Germline-derived CDR1 and CDR2 are SGHDN and FVKESK. The CDR3 contains 13 residues. V dropped 7 bases and J dropped 2 bases, with 11 bases sitting between them. CDR3 nucleotides: TGTGCCAGCACCGATGGCCGGAACTATGGCTACACCTTC. Amino acid sequence: CASTDGRNYGYTF.

The V call is TRBV4-3, the J call TRBJ1-5; a weak D match, TRBD1 (5 bases). V shed 0 bases and J shed 7 bases, with 13 bases lying between them. The CDR3 consists of 15 residues. In germline, CDR1 is LGHNA, CDR2 YSLEER. The CDR3 is CASSQDIGGGQPQHF. CDR3 DNA sequence: TGCGCCAGCAGCCAAGATATTGGGGGAGGACAGCCCCAGCATTTT.